The next 10 T cell receptor beta chains were all read from a single sample in a study of blood T cells in healthy people across ages. A second 7 to 11 cycle PCR used barcoded and J-beta primers. A single record per CDR3 protein comes from TCRdb applying MiXCR to the 5' RACE reads. Altogether approximately 1.5 million distinct CDR3 sequences are present, roughly 30% being singletons, with the ten largest covering 10% to 12%. The source material was blood. All receptors derive from a woman in her twenties or thirties in good health.

The CDR3 loop is CASIGNRETQYF. The CDR3 coding sequence is TGTGCCAGCATTGGGAATAGGGAGACCCAGTACTTC. This chain uses TRBV7-8 with TRBJ2-5; D call uncertain. Trimming removed 7 bases from V and 5 bases from J, with 11 bases in between. This CDR3 comprises 12 residues. Per germline, CDR1 SGHVS and CDR2 FQNEAQ.

The chain links TRBV4-1 to TRBJ2-7; 8 bases map to TRBD2. With V trimmed by 11 bases and J by 6 bases, 18 bases remained unmatched. The germline V gene has CDR1 MGHRA and CDR2 YSYEKL. This CDR3 is 15 amino acids long. The DNA of the CDR3 is TGCGCCTCGAGGGCTAGCGGGCGGGCCCCTCTCGAGCAGTACTTC. Its protein is CASRASGRAPLEQYF.

V is TRBV29-1 and J is TRBJ1-1; 9 bases align to TRBD1. J gave up 4 bases and V 6 bases, and 6 bases lay outside the gene matches. Germline V CDR1 and CDR2: SQVTM, ANQGSEA. The CDR3 length is 13 residues. The DNA of the CDR3 is TGCAGCGTGGGGGGGACAGGGAGCACTGAAGCTTTCTTT. It codes for CSVGGTGSTEAFF. The variable domain in full, with the rest retrieved from reference TRBV29-1 and TRBJ1-1, is SAVISQKPSRDICQRGTSLTIQCQVDSQVTMMFWYRQQPGQSLTLIATANQGSEATYESGFVIDKFPISRPNLTFSTLTVSNMSPEDSSIYLCSVGGTGSTEAFFGQGTRLTVV.

As concerns this clonotype: A read error may produce the germline difference seen at one junction end. This rearrangement joins TRBV28 to TRBJ2-7, with D maybe TRBD2 (5 bases). This CDR3 contains 13 residues. The V gene's germline CDR1 is MDHEN and CDR2 SYDVKM. The CDR3 sequence: CANKAGSVYEHYF. The CDR3 nucleotides read TGTGCCAACAAGGCGGGTAGCGTTTACGAGCACTACTTC.

This clonotype was counted a few times. J is TRBJ2-7 and V is TRBV28; TRBD1 matches at 9 bases. The CDR3 sequence is 14 residues long. J was trimmed by 2 bases and V by 4 bases; bases with no gene match: 3. Germline V gives CDR1 MDHEN, CDR2 SYDVKM. The CDR3 here is CASSWDRVPYEQYF. CDR3 in DNA: TGTGCCAGCAGTTGGGACAGGGTACCCTACGAGCAGTACTTC. Using reference TRBV28 and TRBJ2-7 for the parts outside the CDR3, the full variable domain is DVKVTQSSRYLVKRTGEKVFLECVQDMDHENMFWYRQDPGLGLRLIYFSYDVKMKEKGDIPEGYSVSREKKERFSLILESASTNQTSMYLCASSWDRVPYEQYFGPGTRLTVT.

To note about this clonotype: Sequence at one end of the junction differs from germline and may be a read error. This rearrangement joins TRBV4-2 to TRBJ2-7, with TRBD1 matching 7 bases. The CDR3 covers 16 residues. Germline CDR1 LGHNA, CDR2 YNFKEQ. The CDR3 region is CVSSQDRQGATYEQYF. The CDR3, as DNA: TGTGTCAGCAGCCAAGACAGACAGGGAGCCACCTACGAGCAGTACTTC.

The chain couples TRBV14 to TRBJ2-7, with D perhaps matching TRBD2 (6 bases). Germline lookup yields CDR1 SGHDN and CDR2 FVKESK. V was clipped by 2 bases and J by 7 bases, with 21 bases between them. CDR3 length equals 16 residues. In DNA form, the CDR3 reads TGTGCCAGCAGCCAACTTAAGCTAGCGCCCCCCCGGGAGCAGTACTTC. It is translated as CASSQLKLAPPREQYF.

The chain employs TRBV20-1 and TRBJ2-3; D uncertain. The CDR3 totals 13 residues. Germline V lookup: CDR1 DFQATT, CDR2 SNEGSKA (reference sequence). With 7 bases removed from V and 0 bases from J, the gap between germline ends came to 11 bases. In DNA, the CDR3 is TGCAGTGAGGGCTCATCTAGCACAGATACGCAGTATTTT. Translating gives CSEGSSSTDTQYF.

This clonotype was seen a handful of times. The rearrangement joins TRBV3-1 to TRBJ2-5; D not certain. This CDR3 contains 13 residues. V was shortened by 1 base and J by 5 bases, with 8 bases between the two germline ends. Per the germline V gene, CDR1 is LGHDT and CDR2 is YNNKEL (reference sequence). The CDR3 DNA sequence: TGTGCCAGCAGCCAAGGGCTTCCGGAGACCCAGTACTTC. This translates into CASSQGLPETQYF.

This chain uses TRBV7-2 with TRBJ2-1; 9 bases agree with TRBD2. J gave up 3 bases and V 1 base, and 4 bases lay outside the gene matches. CDR1 and CDR2 (germline): SGHTA, FQGNSA. This CDR3 spans 16 amino acids. DNA of the CDR3: TGTGCCAGCAGCTTAGGCGCGGGGGGGATCTACAATGAGCAGTTCTTC. This sequence encodes CASSLGAGGIYNEQFF.